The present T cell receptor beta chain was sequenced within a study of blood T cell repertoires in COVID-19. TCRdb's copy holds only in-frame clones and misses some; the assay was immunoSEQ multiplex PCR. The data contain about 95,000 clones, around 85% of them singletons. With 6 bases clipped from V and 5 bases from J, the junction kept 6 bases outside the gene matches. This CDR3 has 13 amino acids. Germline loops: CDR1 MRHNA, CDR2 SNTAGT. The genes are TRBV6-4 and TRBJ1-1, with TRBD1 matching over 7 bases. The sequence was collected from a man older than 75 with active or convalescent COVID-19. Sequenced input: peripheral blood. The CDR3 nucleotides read TGTGCCAGCAGGAGGACAGGCGGTACTGAAGCTTTCTTT. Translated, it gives CASRRTGGTEAFF.